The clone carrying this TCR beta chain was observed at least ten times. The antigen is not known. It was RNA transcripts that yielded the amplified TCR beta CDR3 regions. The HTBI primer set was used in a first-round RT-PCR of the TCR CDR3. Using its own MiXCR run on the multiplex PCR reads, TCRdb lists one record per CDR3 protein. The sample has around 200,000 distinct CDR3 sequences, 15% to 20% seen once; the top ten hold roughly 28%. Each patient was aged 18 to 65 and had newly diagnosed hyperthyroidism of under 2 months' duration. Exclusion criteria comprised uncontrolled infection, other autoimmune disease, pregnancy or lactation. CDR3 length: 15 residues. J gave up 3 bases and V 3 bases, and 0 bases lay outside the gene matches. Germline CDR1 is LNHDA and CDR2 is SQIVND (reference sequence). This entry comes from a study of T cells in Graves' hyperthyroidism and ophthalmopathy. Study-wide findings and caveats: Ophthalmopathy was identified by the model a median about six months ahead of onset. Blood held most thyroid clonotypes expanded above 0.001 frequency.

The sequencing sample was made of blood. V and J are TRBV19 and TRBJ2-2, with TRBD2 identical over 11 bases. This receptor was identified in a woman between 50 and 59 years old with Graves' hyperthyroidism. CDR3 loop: CASSISGRDTGELFF. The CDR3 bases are TGTGCCAGTAGTATTAGCGGGAGGGACACCGGGGAGCTGTTTTTT.